These 29 T cell receptor beta chains originate from one sample sequenced in a study of control samples from healthy donors and cancer patients. Sequencing was performed with immunoSEQ multiplex PCR; in TCRdb, only in-frame clones are kept and a portion is missing. The sample includes more than 75,000 clones, around 85% of them seen just once. Material: PBMCs. These receptors all stem from a man aged 65 to 85 with lung cancer.

The chain combines TRBV5-1 with TRBJ2-7; D possibly corresponds to TRBD1 (5 bases). The CDR3 extends over 13 amino acids. Per germline, CDR1 SGHRS and CDR2 YFSETQ. The V gene lost 1 base and the J gene lost 5 bases, with 10 bases spanning the gap. CDR3: CASSLSGFDEQYF. CDR3 in DNA: TGCGCCAGCAGCTTGTCAGGGTTCGACGAGCAGTACTTC.

In its sample, this clone was seen a few times. The genes are TRBV28 and TRBJ1-4; TRBD1 matches 7 bases. Unmatched junction bases numbered 3, after V lost 2 bases and J lost 3 bases. CDR3 size: 15 residues. Germline lookup yields CDR1 MDHEN and CDR2 SYDVKM. CDR3 sequence: CASSLIGTANEKLFF. The DNA for the CDR3 is TGTGCCAGCAGTTTAATTGGGACAGCTAATGAAAAACTGTTTTTT.

J is TRBJ1-1 and V is TRBV5-6; 12 bases align to TRBD1. J was trimmed by 4 bases and V by 3 bases; bases with no gene match: 10. The V gene's germline CDR1 is SGHDT and CDR2 YYEEEE. CDR3 length: 17 residues. The CDR3 DNA follows: TGTGCCAGCAGCTGGAGGGGGACAGGGGGCAGGATCACTGAAGCTTTCTTT. This encodes CASSWRGTGGRITEAFF.

V gene TRBV5-1 combines with J gene TRBJ2-2, with 8 bases fitting TRBD1. Germline V gene data show CDR1 as SGHRS and CDR2 as YFSETQ. This CDR3 spans 16 amino acids. With V trimmed by 2 bases and J by 2 bases, 5 bases remained unmatched. The CDR3 DNA follows: TGCGCCAGCAGCTTCGCCGGACAGGGAAACACCGGGGAGCTGTTTTTT. Its translation is CASSFAGQGNTGELFF.

The chain joins TRBV6-5 to TRBJ2-4, with 8 nucleotides matching TRBD1. The CDR3 has 15 amino acids. V lost 9 bases, J lost 1 base, and 8 bases stayed unmatched. CDR1 MNHEY and CDR2 SVGAGI come from the germline V gene. In nucleotides, the CDR3 is TGTGCCAGTATCGGACAGGGTCCTGCCAAAAACATTCAGTACTTC. It specifies CASIGQGPAKNIQYF.

The chain is built from TRBV19 and TRBJ2-7, with D possibly being TRBD1 (6 bases). This CDR3 has 14 residues. Germline loops: CDR1 LNHDA, CDR2 SQIVND (reference sequence). Trimming shortened V by 4 bases and J by 5 bases, and 15 bases separated the two germline ends. This CDR3 is CASSNQGKLNEQYF. In DNA form, the CDR3 reads TGTGCCAGTAGTAACCAGGGGAAGTTGAACGAGCAGTACTTC.

This sequence joins TRBV30 and TRBJ2-1; TRBD1 agrees at 10 bases. The germline CDR1 and CDR2 sequences are GTSNPN and SVGIG (reference sequence). CDR3 size: 13 residues. After removal of 5 bases from V and 9 bases from J, the junction contained 7 bases not matched to a gene. The CDR3 DNA sequence: TGTGCCTGGTCCCGACAGGGGGCATTTGAGCAGTTCTTC. Translating it yields CAWSRQGAFEQFF.

The chain has TRBV18 and TRBJ1-5; no clear D gene. The CDR3 sequence is 13 residues long. Germline assignment: CDR1 KGHSH and CDR2 LQKENI. Trimming took 3 bases from V and 9 from J, leaving 12 bases between them. For the CDR3, the DNA is TGTGCCAGCTCACCCGACTGGGGTGGGCCCCAGCATTTT. It yields the protein CASSPDWGGPQHF.

This chain uses TRBV9 with TRBJ2-7; TRBD2 matches at 7 bases. This CDR3 spans 14 amino acids. Germline CDR1 is SGDLS and CDR2 is YYNGEE. The junction had 13 bases not matched to a gene; V was cut back by 3 bases and J by 10 bases. The CDR3 nucleotides are TGTGCCAGCAGCGCCCGGGGGGACGGACTCGTACAGTACTTC. This encodes CASSARGDGLVQYF.

V gene TRBV19 combines with J gene TRBJ2-7, with TRBD2 matching 8 bases. This CDR3 has 15 amino acids. Per germline, CDR1 LNHDA and CDR2 SQIVND (reference sequence). V lost 1 base, J lost 6 bases, and 8 bases stayed unmatched. CDR3 region: CASSIGGAAGVEQYF. DNA for the CDR3: TGTGCCAGTAGTATAGGGGGCGCAGCGGGGGTCGAGCAGTACTTC.

V usage is TRBV21-1 and J usage is TRBJ1-4; the tabulated D call, TRBD1, remains unverified against the DNA. TRBV21-1 corresponds to a pseudogene. This CDR3 has 13 amino acids. CDR3 protein: CASSNRGNEKLFF. The CDR3 bases are TGTGCCAGCAGCAACAGGGGGAATGAAAAACTGTTTTTT.

J is TRBJ2-7 and V is TRBV7-9; D possibly uses TRBD1 or TRBD2 (7 bases each). The CDR3 covers 16 residues. Germline loops: CDR1 SEHNR, CDR2 FQNEAQ (reference sequence). The germline V and J ends were trimmed by 1 base and 3 bases, with 16 bases remaining between them. CDR3 region: CASSLGWGGQSYEQYF. The CDR3 bases are TGTGCCAGCAGCTTAGGATGGGGGGGACAGAGCTACGAGCAGTACTTC.

This chain uses TRBV3-1 (or the pseudogene TRBV3-2) with TRBJ2-1, with D perhaps matching TRBD2 (5 bases). The germline CDR1 and CDR2 sequences are LGHDT and YNNKEL (reference sequence). The CDR3 spans 12 residues. The V and J ends lost 6 bases and 8 bases respectively, with 11 bases between them. The CDR3 DNA reads TGTGCCAGCAGGTTGACGGGGTATGAGCAGTTCTTC. Translated: CASRLTGYEQFF.

This clone was seen a handful of times. The J gene is TRBJ2-1, the V gene TRBV28; the D call may be TRBD1 or TRBD2 (6 bases each). V dropped 5 bases and J dropped 7 bases, with 18 bases sitting between them. Germline V gene lookup returns CDR1 MDHEN and CDR2 SYDVKM. The CDR3 is 15 amino acids. The CDR3 loop reads CASSTAWGAGNEQFF. The CDR3 DNA sequence: TGTGCCAGCAGTACCGCGTGGGGGGCGGGGAATGAGCAGTTCTTC.

The chain has TRBV15 and TRBJ2-7; perhaps D is TRBD1 or TRBD2 (5 bases each). Trimming left V 5 bases short and J 0 bases short, with 14 bases between. Per the germline V gene, CDR1 is LNHNV and CDR2 is YYDKDF (reference sequence). The CDR3 loop spans 15 amino acids. CDR3 loop: CATSGMGRSSYEQYF. The CDR3 coding sequence is TGTGCCACCAGCGGGATGGGACGGAGCTCCTACGAGCAGTACTTC.

The V and J genes are TRBV6-1 and TRBJ1-2, with TRBD1 as a possible D gene (6 bases). CDR3 length: 15 amino acids. The V and J ends lost 1 base and 4 bases respectively, with 13 bases between them. The V gene's germline CDR1 is MNHNS and CDR2 SASEGT. CDR3 sequence (DNA): TGTGCCAGCAGTGAAGGCGGGGGGGGCTCCTATGGCTACACCTTC. Translation gives CASSEGGGGSYGYTF.

The rearrangement links TRBV4-3 to TRBJ2-3; D unclear. Germline V lookup: CDR1 LGHNA, CDR2 YSLEER. The CDR3 loop spans 14 amino acids. V was clipped by 2 bases and J by 2 bases, with 8 bases between them. Here the CDR3 DNA reads TGCGCCAGCAGCCAACTTGGGTACACAGATACGCAGTATTTT. Amino acid sequence: CASSQLGYTDTQYF.

The V call is TRBV10-3, the J call TRBJ1-1; D gene uncertain. Per germline, CDR1 ENHRY and CDR2 SYGVKD. There are 15 residues in the CDR3. V gave up 4 bases and J gave up 1 base, with 13 bases separating them. CDR3 coding DNA: TGTGCCATCAGTGGCGAGGGAACGGCGAACACTGAAGCTTTCTTT. It specifies CAISGEGTANTEAFF.

The V call is TRBV5-1, the J call TRBJ2-7; D is undetermined. This CDR3 has 13 amino acids. CDR1 SGHRS and CDR2 YFSETQ come from the germline V gene. V lost 4 bases, J lost 1 base, and 9 bases lay in between. Here the CDR3 DNA reads TGCGCCAGCAGCGTGGACGGGTCCTACGAGCAGTACTTC. Amino acid sequence: CASSVDGSYEQYF.

V is TRBV9 and J is TRBJ1-6; tentatively, D is TRBD1 (5 bases). The CDR3 loop spans 15 amino acids. The germline gives CDR1 SGDLS, CDR2 YYNGEE. Trimming took off 0 bases at V and 7 bases at J, with 11 bases between the two ends. CDR3 loop: CASSVEGRANSPLHF. The CDR3, as DNA: TGTGCCAGCAGCGTAGAGGGCAGGGCCAATTCACCCCTCCACTTT.

This clone has a handful of counts. The V and J genes are TRBV11-2 and TRBJ1-3; D is unresolved. V dropped 0 bases and J dropped 2 bases, with 8 bases sitting between them. Germline lookup yields CDR1 SGHAT and CDR2 FQNNGV. The CDR3 runs 15 residues. The DNA of the CDR3 is TGTGCCAGCAGCTTAGAGCTGAGCGCTGGAAACACCATATATTTT. It codes for CASSLELSAGNTIYF.

This clone has only one observation. V gene TRBV18 combines with J gene TRBJ1-1; the D gene is possibly TRBD1 (5 bases). The CDR3 contains 14 residues. Trimming cost V 5 bases and J 1 base, with 11 bases left between them. The germline V gene has CDR1 KGHSH and CDR2 LQKENI. CDR3 in amino acids: CASSTNGGNTEAFF. The CDR3 DNA sequence: TGTGCCAGCTCAACGAACGGGGGGAACACTGAAGCTTTCTTT.

Only one count was recorded for this clone. The CDR3 DNA is TGTGCCAGCAGGGGCCGGCAGGGAGGGGGCGAGCAGTACTTC. This encodes CASRGRQGGGEQYF. The chain combines TRBV27 with TRBJ2-7; TRBD2 is a possible D gene (7 bases). The CDR3 is 14 amino acids. The germline V gene encodes CDR1 MNHEY and CDR2 SMNVEV (reference sequence). The V gene lost 6 bases and the J gene lost 6 bases, with 18 bases spanning the gap.

The J gene is TRBJ2-5, the V gene TRBV11-2; D unresolved. Per the germline V gene, CDR1 is SGHAT and CDR2 is FQNNGV. The CDR3 loop spans 14 amino acids. V was clipped by 6 bases and J by 1 base, with 12 bases between them. The chain's CDR3 is CASRFDRFQETQYF. CDR3 bases: TGTGCCAGCAGATTCGACCGTTTCCAAGAGACCCAGTACTTC. Using reference TRBV11-2 and TRBJ2-5 for the parts outside the CDR3, the full variable domain is EAGVAQSPRYKIIEKRQSVAFWCNPISGHATLYWYQQILGQGPKLLIQFQNNGVVDDSQLPKDRFSAERLKGVDSTLKIQPAKLEDSAVYLCASRFDRFQETQYFGPGTRLLVL.

This chain connects TRBV3-1 (or the pseudogene TRBV3-2) to TRBJ1-6; D gene unclear. Trimming removed 6 bases at V and 10 bases at J, with 10 bases between. The germline gives CDR1 LGHDT, CDR2 YNNKEL (reference sequence). CDR3 length equals 12 residues. The CDR3 region is CASRGWGSPLHF. CDR3 coding DNA: TGTGCCAGCAGAGGATGGGGATCACCCCTCCACTTT.

The CDR3 region is CASSIWQNEKLFF. CDR3 nucleotides: TGTGCCAGTAGTATTTGGCAGAATGAAAAACTGTTTTTT. The gene calls are TRBV19 and TRBJ1-4; D remains unclear. Trimming left V 3 bases short and J 5 bases short, with 7 bases between. In germline, CDR1 is LNHDA, CDR2 SQIVND (reference sequence). The CDR3 contains 13 residues. Full variable domain (outside the CDR3, taken from reference TRBV19 and TRBJ1-4): DGGITQSPKYLFRKEGQNVTLSCEQNLNHDAMYWYRQDPGQGLRLIYYSQIVNDFQKGDIAEGYSVSREKKESFPLTVTSAQKNPTAFYLCASSIWQNEKLFFGSGTQLSVL.

The chain carries TRBV5-1 and TRBJ1-3; D gene uncertain. CDR3 length: 16 residues. Between the trimmed V and J ends, which lost 0 bases and 2 bases, there was a span of 12 bases. The germline V gene has CDR1 SGHRS and CDR2 YFSETQ. The CDR3 bases are TGCGCCAGCAGCTTGGTCCCCGAGGGAACTGGAAACACCATATATTTT. Residues: CASSLVPEGTGNTIYF.

This chain connects TRBV4-3 to TRBJ1-6, with a possible D match to TRBD1 (5 bases). Trimming stripped 0 bases from V and 10 bases from J, with 13 bases between. The length of the CDR3 is 15 residues. The germline CDR1 and CDR2 sequences are LGHNA and YSLEER. Here the CDR3 DNA reads TGCGCCAGCAGCCAAGAGGGGCGGGAAGGGTCACCCCTCCACTTT. Its translation is CASSQEGREGSPLHF.

This rearrangement joins TRBV2 to TRBJ2-3, with 13 bases that match TRBD2. V dropped 10 bases and J dropped 1; count of bases not matched to a gene: 2. The CDR3 consists of 14 residues. The germline V gene has CDR1 SNHLY and CDR2 FYNNEI. The CDR3 bases are TGTGCCACTGGGACTAGCGGGGGCACAGATACGCAGTATTTT. Residues: CATGTSGGTDTQYF. Together with reference TRBV2 and TRBJ2-3, the CDR3 gives the full variable domain: EPEVTQTPSHQVTQMGQEVILRCVPISNHLYFYWYRQILGQKVEFLVSFYNNEISEKSEIFDDQFSVERPDGSNFTLKIRSTKLEDSAMYFCATGTSGGTDTQYFGPGTRLTVL.